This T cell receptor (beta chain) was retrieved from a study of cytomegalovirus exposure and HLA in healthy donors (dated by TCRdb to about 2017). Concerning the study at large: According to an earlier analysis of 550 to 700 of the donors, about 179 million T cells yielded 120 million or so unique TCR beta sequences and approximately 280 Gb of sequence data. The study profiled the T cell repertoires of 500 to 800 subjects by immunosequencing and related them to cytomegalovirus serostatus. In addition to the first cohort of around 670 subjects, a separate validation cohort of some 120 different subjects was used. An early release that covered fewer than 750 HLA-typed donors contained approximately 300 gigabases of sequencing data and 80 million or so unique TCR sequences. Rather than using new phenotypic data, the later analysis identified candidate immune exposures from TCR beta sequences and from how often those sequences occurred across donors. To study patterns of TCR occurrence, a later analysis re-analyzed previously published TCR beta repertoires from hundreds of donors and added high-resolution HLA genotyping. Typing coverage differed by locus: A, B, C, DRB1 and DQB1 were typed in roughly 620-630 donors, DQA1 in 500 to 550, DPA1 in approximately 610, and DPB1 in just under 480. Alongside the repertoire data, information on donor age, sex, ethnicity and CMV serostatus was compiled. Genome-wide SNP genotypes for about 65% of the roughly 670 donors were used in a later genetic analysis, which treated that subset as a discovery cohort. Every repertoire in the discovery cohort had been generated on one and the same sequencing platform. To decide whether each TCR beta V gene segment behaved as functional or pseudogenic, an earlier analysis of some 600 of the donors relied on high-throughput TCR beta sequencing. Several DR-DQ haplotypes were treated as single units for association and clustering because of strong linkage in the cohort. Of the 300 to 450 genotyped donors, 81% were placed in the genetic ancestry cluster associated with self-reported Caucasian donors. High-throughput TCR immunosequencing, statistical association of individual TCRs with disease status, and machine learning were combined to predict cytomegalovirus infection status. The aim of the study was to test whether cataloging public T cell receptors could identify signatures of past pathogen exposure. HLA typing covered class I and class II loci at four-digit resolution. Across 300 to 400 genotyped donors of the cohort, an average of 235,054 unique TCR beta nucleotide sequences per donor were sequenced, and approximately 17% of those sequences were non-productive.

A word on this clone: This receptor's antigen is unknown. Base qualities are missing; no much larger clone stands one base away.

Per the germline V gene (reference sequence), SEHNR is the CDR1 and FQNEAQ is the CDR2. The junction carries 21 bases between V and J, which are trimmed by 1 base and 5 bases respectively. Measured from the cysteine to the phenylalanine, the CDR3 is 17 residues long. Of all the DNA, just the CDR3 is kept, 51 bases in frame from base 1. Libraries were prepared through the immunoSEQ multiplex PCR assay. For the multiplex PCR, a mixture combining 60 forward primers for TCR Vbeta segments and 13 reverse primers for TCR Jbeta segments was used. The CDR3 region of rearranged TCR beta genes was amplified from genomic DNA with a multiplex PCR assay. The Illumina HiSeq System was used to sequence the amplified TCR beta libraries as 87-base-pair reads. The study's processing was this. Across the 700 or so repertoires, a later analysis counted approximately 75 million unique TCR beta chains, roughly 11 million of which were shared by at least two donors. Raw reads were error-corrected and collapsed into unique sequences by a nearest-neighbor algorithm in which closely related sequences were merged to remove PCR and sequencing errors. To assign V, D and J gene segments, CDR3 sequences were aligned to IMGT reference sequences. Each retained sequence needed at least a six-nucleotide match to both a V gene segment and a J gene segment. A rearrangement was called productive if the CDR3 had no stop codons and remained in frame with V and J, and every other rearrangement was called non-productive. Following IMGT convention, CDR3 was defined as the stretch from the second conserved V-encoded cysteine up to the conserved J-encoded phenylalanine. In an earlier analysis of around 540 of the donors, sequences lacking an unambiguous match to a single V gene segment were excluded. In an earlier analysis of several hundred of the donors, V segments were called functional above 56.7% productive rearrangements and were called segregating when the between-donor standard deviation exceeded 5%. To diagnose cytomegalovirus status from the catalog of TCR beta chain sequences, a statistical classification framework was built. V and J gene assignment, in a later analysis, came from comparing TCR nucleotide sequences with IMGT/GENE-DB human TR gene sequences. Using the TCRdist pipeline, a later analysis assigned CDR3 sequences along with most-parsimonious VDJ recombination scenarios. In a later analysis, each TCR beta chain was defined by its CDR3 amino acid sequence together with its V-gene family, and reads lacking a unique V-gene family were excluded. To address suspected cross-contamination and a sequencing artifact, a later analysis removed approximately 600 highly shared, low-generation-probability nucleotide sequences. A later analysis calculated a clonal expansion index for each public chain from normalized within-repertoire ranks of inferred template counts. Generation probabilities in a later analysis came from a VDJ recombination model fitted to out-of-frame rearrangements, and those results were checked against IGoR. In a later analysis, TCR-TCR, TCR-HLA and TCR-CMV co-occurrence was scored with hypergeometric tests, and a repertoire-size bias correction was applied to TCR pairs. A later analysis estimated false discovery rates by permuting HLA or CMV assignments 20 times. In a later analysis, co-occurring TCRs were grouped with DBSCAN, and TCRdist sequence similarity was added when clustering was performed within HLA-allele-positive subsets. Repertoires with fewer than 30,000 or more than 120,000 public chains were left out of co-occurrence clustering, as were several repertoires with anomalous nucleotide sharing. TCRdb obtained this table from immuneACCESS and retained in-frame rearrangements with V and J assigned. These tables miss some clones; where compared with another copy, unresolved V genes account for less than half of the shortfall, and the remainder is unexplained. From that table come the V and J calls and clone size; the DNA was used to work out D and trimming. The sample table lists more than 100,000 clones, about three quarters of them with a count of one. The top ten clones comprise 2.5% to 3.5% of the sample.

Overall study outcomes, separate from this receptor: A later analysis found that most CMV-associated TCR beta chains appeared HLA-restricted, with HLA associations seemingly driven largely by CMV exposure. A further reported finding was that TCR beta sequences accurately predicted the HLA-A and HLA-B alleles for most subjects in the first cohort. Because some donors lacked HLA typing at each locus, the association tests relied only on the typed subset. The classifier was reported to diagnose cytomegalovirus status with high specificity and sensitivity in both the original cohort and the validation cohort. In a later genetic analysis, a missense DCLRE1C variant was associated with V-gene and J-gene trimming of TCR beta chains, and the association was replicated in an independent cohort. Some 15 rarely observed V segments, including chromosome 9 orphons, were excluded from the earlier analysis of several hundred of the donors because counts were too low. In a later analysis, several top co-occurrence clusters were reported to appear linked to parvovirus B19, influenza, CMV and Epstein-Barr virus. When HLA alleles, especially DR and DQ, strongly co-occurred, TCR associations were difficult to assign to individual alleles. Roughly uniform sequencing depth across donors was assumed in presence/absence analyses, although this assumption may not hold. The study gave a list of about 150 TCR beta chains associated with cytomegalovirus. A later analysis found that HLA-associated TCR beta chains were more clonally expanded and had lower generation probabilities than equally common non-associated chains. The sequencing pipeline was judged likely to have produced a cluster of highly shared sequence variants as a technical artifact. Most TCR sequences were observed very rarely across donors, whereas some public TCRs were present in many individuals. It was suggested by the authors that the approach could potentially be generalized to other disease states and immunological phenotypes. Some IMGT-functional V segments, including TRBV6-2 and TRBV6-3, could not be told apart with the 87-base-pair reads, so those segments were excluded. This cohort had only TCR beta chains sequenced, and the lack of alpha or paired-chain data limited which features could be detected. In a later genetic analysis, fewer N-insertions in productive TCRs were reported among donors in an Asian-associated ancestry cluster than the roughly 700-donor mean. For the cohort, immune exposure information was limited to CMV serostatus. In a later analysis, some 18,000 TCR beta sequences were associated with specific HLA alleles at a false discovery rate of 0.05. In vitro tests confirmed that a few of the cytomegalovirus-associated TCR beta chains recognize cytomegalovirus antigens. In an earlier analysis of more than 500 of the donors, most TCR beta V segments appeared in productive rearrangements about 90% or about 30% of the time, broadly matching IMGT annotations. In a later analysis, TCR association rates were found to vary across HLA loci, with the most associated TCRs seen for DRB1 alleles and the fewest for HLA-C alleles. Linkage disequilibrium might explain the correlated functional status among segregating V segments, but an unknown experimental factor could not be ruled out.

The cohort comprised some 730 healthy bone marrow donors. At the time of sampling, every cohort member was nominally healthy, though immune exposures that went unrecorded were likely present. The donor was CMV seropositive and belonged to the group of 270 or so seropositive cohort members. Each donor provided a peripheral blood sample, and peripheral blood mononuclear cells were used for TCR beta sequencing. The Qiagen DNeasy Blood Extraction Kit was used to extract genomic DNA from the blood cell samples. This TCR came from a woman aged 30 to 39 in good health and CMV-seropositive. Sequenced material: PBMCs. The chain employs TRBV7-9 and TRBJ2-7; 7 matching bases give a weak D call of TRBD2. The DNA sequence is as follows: TGTGCCAGCAGCTTAGTCTTGACGGGGGGCTCGCCTAACGAGCAGTACTTC. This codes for CASSLVLTGGSPNEQYF.